These 29 T cell receptor beta chains originate from one sample sequenced in a study of cytomegalovirus exposure and HLA in healthy donors. The PCR had 60 Vbeta and 13 Jbeta primers. TCRdb keeps only in-frame clones here, not all; method: immunoSEQ multiplex PCR. The sample lists around 130,000 clones; approximately 8.6% were seen once. Sequencing input: PBMCs. Receptors were obtained from a woman aged 40 to 55 in good health and CMV-seropositive.

This clone was found a few times. The chain carries TRBV5-1 and TRBJ2-2; D remains unclear. Germline-derived CDR1 and CDR2 are SGHRS and YFSETQ. V gave up 3 bases and J gave up 3 bases, with 6 bases separating them. The CDR3 extends over 13 amino acids. As DNA, the CDR3 is TGCGCCAGCAGCTCACGGTACACCGGGGAGCTGTTTTTT. It is translated as CASSSRYTGELFF.

Only a few counts were recorded for this clone. The genes are TRBV4-1 and TRBJ1-4; no clear D. This CDR3 contains 12 residues. CDR1 is MGHRA and CDR2 is YSYEKL in the germline V gene. With 6 bases removed from V and 7 bases from J, the gap between germline ends came to 9 bases. The CDR3 DNA sequence: TGCGCCAGCAGTCAGGTTTCTGAAAAACTGTTTTTT. It yields the protein CASSQVSEKLFF.

The CDR3 is CASSDLQGARDQPQHF. DNA of the CDR3: TGTGCCAGCAGCGACCTACAGGGGGCGCGTGATCAGCCCCAGCATTTT. V usage is TRBV7-9 and J usage is TRBJ1-5; TRBD1 agrees at 9 bases. CDR1 SEHNR and CDR2 FQNEAQ come from the germline V gene (reference sequence). The CDR3 contains 16 residues. The V gene end was trimmed by 5 bases and the J gene end by 5 bases; junction bases not matched to a gene: 10.

This clone was seen a handful of times. The chain links TRBV2 to TRBJ2-7; D might be TRBD2 (7 bases). The CDR3 runs to 15 residues. The ends were cut back, 6 bases at V and 2 bases at J, with 17 bases in the middle. Germline V gene lookup returns CDR1 SNHLY and CDR2 FYNNEI. The CDR3 nucleotides are TGTGCCAGCAGGTCCCAAGGGGGGGACCCCTACGAGCAGTACTTC. Translation: CASRSQGGDPYEQYF.

This clone was recorded a few times. This chain connects TRBV2 to TRBJ1-1; a weak D match, TRBD1 (6 bases). Per germline, CDR1 SNHLY and CDR2 FYNNEI. The CDR3 is 15 residues long. Trimming cost V 2 bases and J 5 bases, with 15 bases left between them. As DNA, the CDR3 is TGTGCCAGCAGTGAACAACAGGGTGTCGTAACTGAAGCTTTCTTT. This codes for CASSEQQGVVTEAFF.

V and J are TRBV29-1 and TRBJ1-2; 7 bases are a match to TRBD1. The V and J ends lost 5 bases and 4 bases, in that order; junction bases with no gene match: 4. Germline V gene sequence: CDR1 SQVTM, CDR2 ANQGSEA. The CDR3 runs 12 residues. The CDR3 nucleotides are TGCAGCGTTCGGACAGGTCTCTATGGCTACACCTTC. This gives the protein CSVRTGLYGYTF.

This clone turned up a few times. The gene calls are TRBV6-5 and TRBJ1-1; TRBD1 is a possible D gene (6 bases). Trimming left V 2 bases short and J 0 bases short, with 10 bases between. CDR1 and CDR2 (germline): MNHEY, SVGAGI. The CDR3 totals 15 residues. DNA for the CDR3: TGTGCCAGCAGTTACCAAGACAGGATGAACACTGAAGCTTTCTTT. It codes for CASSYQDRMNTEAFF.

V usage is TRBV6-5 and J usage is TRBJ1-2, with TRBD1 matching 7 bases. V lost 5 bases and J lost 7; bases outside the gene matches: 4. Per the germline V gene, CDR1 is MNHEY and CDR2 is SVGAGI. The CDR3 runs 12 residues. The CDR3 sequence: CASSNQGGGYTF. CDR3 DNA: TGTGCCAGCAGTAATCAGGGGGGTGGCTACACCTTC.

The chain carries TRBV19 and TRBJ1-2; TRBD1 agrees at 7 bases. The CDR3 covers 13 residues. CDR1 and CDR2 from the germline V gene are LNHDA and SQIVND (reference sequence). Germline trimming cut 5 bases from V and 4 bases from J; bases unmatched to any gene: 4. CDR3 residues: CASSLGQIYGYTF. In nucleotides, the CDR3 is TGTGCCAGTAGTCTGGGACAGATCTATGGCTACACCTTC.

The chain is built from TRBV6-5 and TRBJ2-2; 8 bases map to TRBD1. Per germline, CDR1 MNHEY and CDR2 SVGAGI. J gave up 5 bases and V 11 bases, and 10 bases lay outside the gene matches. The CDR3 spans 14 residues. The chain's CDR3 is CAVWTGKFTGELFF. Here the CDR3 DNA reads TGTGCCGTATGGACAGGGAAGTTTACCGGGGAGCTGTTTTTT.

This clone was detected only a few times. The chain combines TRBV10-1 with TRBJ1-1; 11 bases map to TRBD1. The CDR3 has 16 residues. Per germline, CDR1 WNHNN and CDR2 SYGVQD (reference sequence). V gave up 4 bases and J gave up 4 bases; unmatched junction bases: 8. This CDR3 is CASSGGGQGASTEAFF. CDR3 in DNA: TGCGCCAGCAGTGGGGGAGGACAGGGGGCTAGCACTGAAGCTTTCTTT.

The J gene is TRBJ2-7, the V gene TRBV6-1, with D perhaps TRBD1 (5 bases). The V end was cut by 4 bases, the J end by 6 bases, with 16 bases between. The CDR3 has 14 amino acids. In germline, CDR1 is MNHNS, CDR2 SASEGT. The CDR3 here is CASSGLRGSGEQYF. The CDR3 DNA reads as TGTGCCAGCAGTGGGCTAAGGGGATCGGGCGAGCAGTACTTC.

This clone was observed a handful of times. The V gene is TRBV9, the J gene TRBJ2-3; 11 bases align to TRBD2. Unmatched junction bases numbered 5, after V lost 1 base and J lost 4 bases. There are 16 residues in the CDR3. Germline lookup yields CDR1 SGDLS and CDR2 YYNGEE. The CDR3 reads CASSVLSGGAADTQYF. In DNA, the CDR3 is TGTGCCAGCAGCGTACTTAGCGGGGGGGCGGCAGATACGCAGTATTTT.

The chain is built from TRBV5-4 and TRBJ2-7; D may be TRBD2 (6 bases). The CDR3 has 14 residues. V was trimmed by 2 bases and J by 0 bases, leaving 9 bases between them. Germline CDR1 and CDR2: SGHNT and YYREEE (reference sequence). CDR3 in DNA: TGTGCCAGCAGCTTTAGCGGCGACTCCTACGAGCAGTACTTC. Its protein product is CASSFSGDSYEQYF. Looking up the rest from reference TRBV5-4 and TRBJ2-7 gives the full variable domain: ETGVTQSPTHLIKTRGQQVTLRCSSQSGHNTVSWYQQALGQGPQFIFQYYREEENGRGNFPPRFSGLQFPNYSSELNVNALELDDSALYLCASSFSGDSYEQYFGPGTRLTVT.

There are a few counts of this clone. CDR3: CASTKDLGGFDEQYF. CDR3 nucleotides: TGTGCCAGCACAAAAGACCTAGGAGGTTTCGACGAGCAGTACTTC. J is TRBJ2-7 and V is TRBV7-6; tentatively, D is TRBD2 (5 bases). This CDR3 has 15 residues. Germline-derived CDR1 and CDR2 are SGHVS and FNYEAQ. V lost 7 bases and J lost 5, with 21 bases in between.

This clone was seen a few times. The CDR3 coding sequence is TGTGCCAGCAGCCCGTCTGGAGGGGACGAGCAGTACTTC. Its protein product is CASSPSGGDEQYF. The V and J genes are TRBV5-6 and TRBJ2-7; D is possibly TRBD2 (6 bases). V dropped 4 bases and J dropped 5 bases, with 13 bases sitting between them. CDR1 and CDR2 (germline): SGHDT, YYEEEE. CDR3 length equals 13 residues.

This clone came up a few times. The chain recombines TRBV5-1 with TRBJ1-3; D is possibly TRBD1 (5 bases). The CDR3 runs 16 residues. Germline CDR1 reads SGHRS; CDR2 reads YFSETQ. Trimming removed 3 bases from V and 0 bases from J, with 13 bases in between. CDR3 in DNA: TGCGCCAGCAGCTCGAGACGGGGGAGCTCTGGAAACACCATATATTTT. It is translated as CASSSRRGSSGNTIYF.

The V gene is TRBV5-4, the J gene TRBJ2-1, with TRBD2 identical over 15 bases. The CDR3 runs to 18 residues. V was pared by 3 bases and J by 7 bases, with 11 bases of the junction left unmatched. Germline-derived CDR1 and CDR2 are SGHNT and YYREEE (reference sequence). CDR3 residues: CASSSSPGLAGGGNEQFF. As DNA, the CDR3 is TGTGCCAGCAGCTCCTCCCCGGGACTAGCGGGGGGAGGGAATGAGCAGTTCTTC.

The V and J genes are TRBV2 and TRBJ1-4; 9 positions match TRBD1. The V segment lost 8 bases and the J segment 8 bases; nucleotides outside the gene matches: 6. The germline V gene encodes CDR1 SNHLY and CDR2 FYNNEI. The CDR3 consists of 13 residues. DNA of the CDR3: TGTGCCAGCCTGACAGGGGGGTTCGAAAAACTGTTTTTT. Encoded protein: CASLTGGFEKLFF. The entire variable domain, with the rest obtained from reference TRBV2 and TRBJ1-4, is as follows: EPEVTQTPSHQVTQMGQEVILRCVPISNHLYFYWYRQILGQKVEFLVSFYNNEISEKSEIFDDQFSVERPDGSNFTLKIRSTKLEDSAMYFCASLTGGFEKLFFGSGTQLSVL.

In this sample, this clone turned up a few times. The chain is built from TRBV11-2 and TRBJ1-4; D gene ambiguous. With 1 base removed from V and 0 bases from J, the gap between germline ends came to 12 bases. Germline CDR1 reads SGHAT; CDR2 reads FQNNGV. The CDR3 covers 17 residues. The CDR3 spells CASSLARTHATNEKLFF. CDR3 sequence (DNA): TGTGCCAGCAGCTTAGCCAGGACTCATGCAACTAATGAAAAACTGTTTTTT.

In its sample, this clone was seen a few times. The rearrangement joins TRBV5-1 to TRBJ1-4; no firm D call. CDR1 SGHRS and CDR2 YFSETQ come from the germline V gene. The CDR3 sequence is 13 residues long. V gave up 3 bases and J gave up 1 base, with 4 bases separating them. CDR3 protein: CASSSLTNEKLFF. CDR3 coding DNA: TGCGCCAGCAGCTCTTTAACTAATGAAAAACTGTTTTTT.

The chain couples TRBV15 to TRBJ2-1; 9 bases are shared with TRBD2. Per germline, CDR1 LNHNV and CDR2 YYDKDF (reference sequence). V was pared by 5 bases and J by 8 bases, with 13 bases of the junction left unmatched. The CDR3 runs 16 residues. The CDR3 bases are TGTGCCACCAGCGAACAACCGGGACTAGCCAGATATGAGCAGTTCTTC. Its translation is CATSEQPGLARYEQFF.

The rearrangement uses TRBV5-1 and TRBJ2-5, with a weak D call TRBD2 (6 bases). V lost 2 bases and J 11 bases, leaving 22 bases between the germline ends. The CDR3 runs 15 residues. Per the germline V gene, CDR1 is SGHRS and CDR2 is YFSETQ. The chain's CDR3 is CASSLTGTGEARQYF. The CDR3 nucleotides are TGCGCCAGCAGCTTAACAGGCACTGGGGAGGCCCGGCAGTACTTC.

The chain links TRBV7-6 to TRBJ1-2; D unclear. The V and J ends lost 1 base and 8 bases respectively, with 17 bases between them. The CDR3 sequence is 15 residues long. CDR1 SGHVS and CDR2 FNYEAQ come from the germline V gene. The CDR3 bases are TGTGCCAGCAGCTTAGGGAGAATAGGAAGAAAAGGCTACACCTTC. Amino acid sequence: CASSLGRIGRKGYTF.

This sequence joins TRBV29-1 and TRBJ2-2; D is possibly TRBD2 (6 bases). The germline V and J ends were trimmed by 0 bases and 4 bases, with 12 bases remaining between them. The CDR3 contains 15 residues. CDR1 is SQVTM, CDR2 ANQGSEA, per germline. The CDR3 is CSVEEPGRRTGELFF. CDR3 DNA: TGCAGCGTTGAAGAACCAGGGAGGCGCACCGGGGAGCTGTTTTTT.

There are a few counts of this clone. The chain carries TRBV19 and TRBJ2-5; D may be TRBD2 (5 bases). This CDR3 spans 15 amino acids. V was clipped by 5 bases and J by 0 bases, with 13 bases between them. Germline values: CDR1 LNHDA, CDR2 SQIVND (reference sequence). CDR3 in amino acids: CASSPTIPYQETQYF. The CDR3 DNA reads as TGTGCCAGTAGTCCGACTATACCGTACCAAGAGACCCAGTACTTC.

This clone was seen a few times. The gene calls are TRBV2 and TRBJ2-5, with 7 bases aligning to TRBD1. CDR1 SNHLY and CDR2 FYNNEI come from the germline V gene. V was clipped by 4 bases and J by 4 bases; unmatched bases: 0. The CDR3 extends over 12 amino acids. This chain's CDR3 is CASSGQGETQYF. Here the CDR3 DNA reads TGTGCCAGCAGTGGACAGGGAGAGACCCAGTACTTC.

This clone showed up just a few times. The CDR3 reads CASSPTGKNTEAFF. CDR3 nucleotide sequence: TGTGCCAGCAGCCCGACAGGGAAGAACACTGAAGCTTTCTTT. The chain carries TRBV14 and TRBJ1-1; 7 nucleotides match TRBD1. Trimming cost V 4 bases and J 1 base; bases outside gene matches: 3. CDR1 is SGHDN, CDR2 FVKESK, per germline. This CDR3 region has 14 residues. The full variable domain, in which reference TRBV14 and TRBJ1-1 provide the parts outside the CDR3, is EAGVTQFPSHSVIEKGQTVTLRCDPISGHDNLYWYRRVMGKEIKFLLHFVKESKQDESGMPNNRFLAERTGGTYSTLKVQPAELEDSGVYFCASSPTGKNTEAFFGQGTRLTVV.

Only a few counts were recorded for this clone. The chain couples TRBV7-9 to TRBJ2-5; a possible D gene is TRBD1 (6 bases). This CDR3 is built from 13 residues. V lost 5 bases, J lost 5 bases, and 12 bases lay in between. Germline CDR1 and CDR2: SEHNR and FQNEAQ (reference sequence). CDR3 loop: CASSPRGMETQYF. Here the CDR3 DNA reads TGTGCCAGCAGCCCTAGGGGGATGGAGACCCAGTACTTC.